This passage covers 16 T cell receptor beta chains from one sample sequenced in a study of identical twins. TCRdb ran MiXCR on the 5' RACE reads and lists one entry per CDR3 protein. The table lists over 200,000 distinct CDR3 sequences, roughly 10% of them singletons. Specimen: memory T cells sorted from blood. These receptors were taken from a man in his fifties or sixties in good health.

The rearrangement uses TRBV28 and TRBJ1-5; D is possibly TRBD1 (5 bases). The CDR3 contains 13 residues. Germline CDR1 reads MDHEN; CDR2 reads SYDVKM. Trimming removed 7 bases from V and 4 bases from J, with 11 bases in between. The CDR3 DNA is TGTGCCAGCATGGGACGGATGAATCAGCCCCAGCATTTT. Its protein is CASMGRMNQPQHF.

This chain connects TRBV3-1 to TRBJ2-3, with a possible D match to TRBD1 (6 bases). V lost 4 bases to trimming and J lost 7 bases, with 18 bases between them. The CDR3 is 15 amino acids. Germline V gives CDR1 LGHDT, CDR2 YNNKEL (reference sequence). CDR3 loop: CASSRRGNSLNTQYF. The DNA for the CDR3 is TGTGCCAGCAGCCGAAGGGGGAACAGCCTCAATACGCAGTATTTT.

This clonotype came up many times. DNA of the CDR3: TGCGCCAGCAGCTTGGGGTACGTGGGGACAGACCAGCTAAAGAAGTACTTGGGGACCCAGTACTTC. Its protein is CASSLGYVGTDQLKKYLGTQYF. V and J are TRBV5-1 and TRBJ2-5; 7 nucleotides align to TRBD1. Germline-derived CDR1 and CDR2 are SGHRS and YFSETQ. The CDR3 totals 22 residues. V was clipped by 0 bases and J by 7 bases; unmatched bases: 30.

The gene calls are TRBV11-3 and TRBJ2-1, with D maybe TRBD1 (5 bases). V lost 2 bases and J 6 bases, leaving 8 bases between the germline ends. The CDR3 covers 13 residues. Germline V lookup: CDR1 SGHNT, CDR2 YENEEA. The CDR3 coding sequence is TGTGCCAGCAGCTTAAGCACAGGCAATGAGCAGTTCTTC. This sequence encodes CASSLSTGNEQFF.

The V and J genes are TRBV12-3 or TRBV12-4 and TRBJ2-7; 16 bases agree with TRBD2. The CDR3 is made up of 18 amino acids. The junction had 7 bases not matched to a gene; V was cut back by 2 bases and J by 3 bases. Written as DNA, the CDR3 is TGTGCCAGCAGTTTAACCGGGACTAGCGGGAGGGTAGGCTACGAGCAGTACTTC. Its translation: CASSLTGTSGRVGYEQYF.

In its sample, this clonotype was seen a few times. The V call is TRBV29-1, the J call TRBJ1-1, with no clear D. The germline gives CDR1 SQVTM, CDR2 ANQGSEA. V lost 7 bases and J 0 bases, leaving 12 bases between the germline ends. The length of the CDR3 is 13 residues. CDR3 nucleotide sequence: TGCAGCGCAGCAGGCAGCCTGAACACTGAAGCTTTCTTT. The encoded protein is CSAAGSLNTEAFF.

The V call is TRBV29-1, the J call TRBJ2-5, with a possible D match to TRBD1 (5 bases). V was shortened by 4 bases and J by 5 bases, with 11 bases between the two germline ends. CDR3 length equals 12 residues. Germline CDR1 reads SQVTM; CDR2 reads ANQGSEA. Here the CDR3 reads CSVVRAGETQYF. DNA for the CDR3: TGCAGCGTTGTCAGGGCTGGGGAGACCCAGTACTTC.

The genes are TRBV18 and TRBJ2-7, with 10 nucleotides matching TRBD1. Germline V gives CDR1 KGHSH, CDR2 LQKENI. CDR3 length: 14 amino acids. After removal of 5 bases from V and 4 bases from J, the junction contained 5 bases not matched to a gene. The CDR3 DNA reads TGTGCCAGCTCATTGGGACAGGGGTGGTACGAGCAGTACTTC. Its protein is CASSLGQGWYEQYF.

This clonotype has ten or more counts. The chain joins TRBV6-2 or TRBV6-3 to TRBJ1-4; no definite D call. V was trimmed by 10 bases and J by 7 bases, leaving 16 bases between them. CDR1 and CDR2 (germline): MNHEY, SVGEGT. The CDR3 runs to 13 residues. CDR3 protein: CATSGFAPEKLFF. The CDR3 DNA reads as TGTGCCACCAGCGGATTCGCCCCTGAAAAACTGTTTTTT.

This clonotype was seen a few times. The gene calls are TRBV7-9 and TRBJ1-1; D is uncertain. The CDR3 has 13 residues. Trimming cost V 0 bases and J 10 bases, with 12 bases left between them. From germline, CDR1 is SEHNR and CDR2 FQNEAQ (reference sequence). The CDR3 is CASSLAASRGAFF. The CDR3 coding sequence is TGTGCCAGCAGCTTAGCGGCCAGCCGGGGAGCTTTCTTT.

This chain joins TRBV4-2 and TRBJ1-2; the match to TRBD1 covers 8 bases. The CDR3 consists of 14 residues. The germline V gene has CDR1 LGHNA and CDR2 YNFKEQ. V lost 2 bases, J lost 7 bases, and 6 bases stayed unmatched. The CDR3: CASSQSQGALGYTF. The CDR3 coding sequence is TGTGCCAGCAGCCAATCCCAGGGGGCGCTTGGCTACACCTTC.

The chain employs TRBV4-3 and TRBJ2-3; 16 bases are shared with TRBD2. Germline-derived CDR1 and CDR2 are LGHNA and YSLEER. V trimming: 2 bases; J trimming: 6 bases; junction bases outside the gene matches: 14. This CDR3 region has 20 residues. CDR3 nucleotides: TGCGCCAGCAGCCAAATGAGGTGGGGGACTAGCGGGGGGGCCGCGGATACGCAGTATTTT. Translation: CASSQMRWGTSGGAADTQYF.

The CDR3 DNA reads as TGTGCCAGCAGCCCCCCCCGGAGCGGGAGTAGGTACGAGCAGTACTTC. Protein: CASSPPRSGSRYEQYF. This chain uses TRBV6-2 or TRBV6-3 with TRBJ2-7; 8 positions match TRBD2. CDR1 and CDR2 from the germline V gene are MNHEY and SVGEGT. This CDR3 contains 16 residues. J lost 4 bases, V lost 6 bases, and 14 bases had no gene match.

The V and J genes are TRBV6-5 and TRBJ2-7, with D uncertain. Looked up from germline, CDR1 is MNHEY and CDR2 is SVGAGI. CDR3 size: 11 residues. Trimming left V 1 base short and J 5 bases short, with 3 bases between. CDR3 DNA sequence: TGTGCCAGCAGTTACTTGCACGAGCAGTACTTC. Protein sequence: CASSYLHEQYF.

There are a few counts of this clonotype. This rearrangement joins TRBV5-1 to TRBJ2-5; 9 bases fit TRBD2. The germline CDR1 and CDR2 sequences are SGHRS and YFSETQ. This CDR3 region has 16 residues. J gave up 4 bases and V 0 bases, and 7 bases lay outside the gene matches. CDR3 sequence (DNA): TGCGCCAGCAGCTTGGCCGTTAGCGGGGGAGCAGAGACCCAGTACTTC. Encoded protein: CASSLAVSGGAETQYF.

CDR3 sequence reads: CASSRDTYYEQYF. CDR3 DNA sequence: TGTGCCAGCAGTAGGGACACCTACTACGAGCAGTACTTC. This chain uses TRBV25-1 with TRBJ2-7; possible D gene TRBD1, 6 bases. The V and J ends lost 5 bases and 3 bases respectively, with 11 bases between them. The CDR3 spans 13 residues. Germline V gene lookup returns CDR1 MGHDK and CDR2 SYGVNS.